This TCR beta chain was sequenced for a study of blood T cells in healthy people across ages. The second PCR ran roughly 7 to 11 cycles with a sample-barcoded 5' primer and J-beta primers. TCRdb re-called the 5' RACE reads with MiXCR, one entry per CDR3 protein. Found here are fewer than 2,000,000 distinct CDR3 sequences, around 42% of them singletons; the top ten hold approximately 22%. V lost 0 bases and J lost 5, with 12 bases in between. This CDR3 has 14 amino acids. Germline CDR1 reads SGHRS; CDR2 reads YFSETQ. Sequenced sample: blood. The sequence came from a human donor in good health. J is TRBJ2-7 and V is TRBV5-1; no reliable D call. CDR3 loop: CASSLEVGYDEQYF. The CDR3 nucleotides are TGCGCCAGCAGCTTGGAGGTGGGGTACGACGAGCAGTACTTC.